This T cell receptor beta chain was sequenced in a study of blood T cells in healthy people across ages. The use of a sample-barcoded 5' primer and a J-beta primer mix characterized a second PCR of about 7 to 12 cycles. A template-switch adaptor that had 12 random nucleotides put a tag on each cDNA molecule. In TCRdb, the 5' RACE reads were re-called with MiXCR into one record per CDR3 protein. The table lists some 1.6 million distinct CDR3 sequences, 30% to 35% of them singletons, with 11% in the top ten. The study, taken as a whole, reports: With unsorted PBMCs, a conclusive comparison of naive versus antigen-experienced cells was not possible.

CDR1 is SGHTA and CDR2 is FQGNSA in the germline V gene. CDR3 length: 15 amino acids. Trimming cost V 5 bases and J 4 bases, with 17 bases left between them. Only a few counts were recorded for this clonotype. As yet, its antigen is unknown. The chain joins TRBV7-2 to TRBJ2-5, with no clear D. The origin of this receptor is a woman aged 25 to 39 in good health. The material sequenced was blood. This chain's CDR3 is CASSPRLGGRETQYF. CDR3 nucleotide sequence: TGTGCCAGCAGCCCTAGGCTAGGCGGCCGAGAGACCCAGTACTTC.